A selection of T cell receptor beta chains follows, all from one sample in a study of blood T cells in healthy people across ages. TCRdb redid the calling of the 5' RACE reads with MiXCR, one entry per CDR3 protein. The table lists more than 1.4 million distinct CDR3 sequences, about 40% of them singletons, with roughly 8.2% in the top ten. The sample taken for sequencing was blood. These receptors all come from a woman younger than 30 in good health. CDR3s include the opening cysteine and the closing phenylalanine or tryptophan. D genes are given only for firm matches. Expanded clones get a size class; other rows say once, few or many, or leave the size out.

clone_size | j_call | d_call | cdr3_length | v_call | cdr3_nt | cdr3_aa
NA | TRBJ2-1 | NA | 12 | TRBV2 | TGTGCCAGCAAGGGGGGGGGTTGGGAGCAGTTCTTC | CASKGGGWEQFF
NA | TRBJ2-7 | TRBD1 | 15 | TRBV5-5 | TGTGCCAGCAGCTCTTGGACAGGGAATAACGCCGAGCAGTACTTC | CASSSWTGNNAEQYF
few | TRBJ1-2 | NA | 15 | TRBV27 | TGTGCCAGCAGCCCCGGACAGCGTTATAACTATGGCTACACCTTC | CASSPGQRYNYGYTF
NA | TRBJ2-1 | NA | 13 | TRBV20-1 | TGCAGTGCTGATAGGCTCGCCTACCTTGAGCAGTTCTTC | CSADRLAYLEQFF
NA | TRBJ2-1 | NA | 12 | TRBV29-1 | TGCAGCGCCCGTCGGGGTACCGGTGAGCAGTTCTTC | CSARRGTGEQFF
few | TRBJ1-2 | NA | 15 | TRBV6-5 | TGTGCCAGCAGTTATACCCCGAGACAGGCCTATGGCTACACCTTC | CASSYTPRQAYGYTF
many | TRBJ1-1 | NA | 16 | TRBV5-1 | TGCGCCAGCAGCGAACTGACGCAAGGGGCCTACACTGAAGCTTTCTTT | CASSELTQGAYTEAFF
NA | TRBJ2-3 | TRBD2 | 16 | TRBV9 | TGTGCCAGCAGCGTAGACGGTAGCGGGGGGACAGATACGCAGTATTTT | CASSVDGSGGTDTQYF
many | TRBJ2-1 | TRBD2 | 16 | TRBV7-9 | TGTGCCAGCAGCAGAGGGACTAGCGGGGCATACAATGAGCAGTTCTTC | CASSRGTSGAYNEQFF
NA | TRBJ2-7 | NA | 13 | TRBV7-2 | TGTGCCAGCAGCCCCCTTGCAGTTCACGAGCAGTACTTC | CASSPLAVHEQYF
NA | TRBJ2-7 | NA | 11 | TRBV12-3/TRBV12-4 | TGTGCCGGCAGTTTACGTTCAGGGCAGTACTTC | CAGSLRSGQYF
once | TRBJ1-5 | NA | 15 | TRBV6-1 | TGTGCCAGCAGTGGTGGGCCTTATAGCAATCAGCCCCAGCATTTT | CASSGGPYSNQPQHF
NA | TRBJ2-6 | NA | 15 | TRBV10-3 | TGTGCCATCAGTGTAGGGGGGTCTGGGCCCAACGTCCTGACTTTC | CAISVGGSGPNVLTF
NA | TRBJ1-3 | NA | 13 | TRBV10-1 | TGCGCCAGCCGGTCAGGCTCTGGAAACACCATATATTTT | CASRSGSGNTIYF
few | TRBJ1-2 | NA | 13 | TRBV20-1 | TGCAGTGCTAGTGGCGTCACTAACTATGGCTACACCTTC | CSASGVTNYGYTF
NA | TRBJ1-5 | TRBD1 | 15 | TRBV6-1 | TGTGCCAGCAGTGAAGAGGTGACAGGGGATCAGCCCCAGCATTTT | CASSEEVTGDQPQHF
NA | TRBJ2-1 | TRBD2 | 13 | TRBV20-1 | TGCAGTGCTCCGGGACTAGCGGTTAGTGAGCAGTTCTTC | CSAPGLAVSEQFF
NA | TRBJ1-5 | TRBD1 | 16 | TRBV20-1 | TGCAGTGCTAGAGTCCCGGGACAGGGTTACAATCAGCCCCAGCATTTT | CSARVPGQGYNQPQHF
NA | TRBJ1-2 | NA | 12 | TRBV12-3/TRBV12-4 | TGTGCCAGCAGCCCTTCGCTCCGGGGCTACACCTTC | CASSPSLRGYTF
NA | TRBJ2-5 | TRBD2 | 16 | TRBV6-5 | TGTGCCAGCAGCTCGGCCGGGACTAGCGACATAGAGACCCAGTACTTC | CASSSAGTSDIETQYF
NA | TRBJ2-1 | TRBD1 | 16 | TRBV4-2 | TGTGCCAGCAGCCAAGATGGGACAGGGTGGTCCAATGAGCAGTTCTTC | CASSQDGTGWSNEQFF
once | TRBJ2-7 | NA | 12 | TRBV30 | TGTTCCCTCGGGACGGCTACCTACGAGCAGTACTTC | CSLGTATYEQYF
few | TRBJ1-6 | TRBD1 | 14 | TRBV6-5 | TGTGCCAGCAGCTTGGACAGGGGGTCTCTCCTCGTCCACTTT | CASSLDRGSLLVHF
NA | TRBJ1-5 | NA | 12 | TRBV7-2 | TGTGCCAGCAGCTTAGATTTTCAGCCCCAGCATTTT | CASSLDFQPQHF
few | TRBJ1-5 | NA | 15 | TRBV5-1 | TGCGCCAGCAGCCCAGGTGAACTTGGCAATCAGCCCCAGCATTTT | CASSPGELGNQPQHF
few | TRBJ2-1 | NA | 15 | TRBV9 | TGTGCCAGCAGCGTAGCCGAGGGGGTCCCGTGGGAGCAGTTCTTC | CASSVAEGVPWEQFF
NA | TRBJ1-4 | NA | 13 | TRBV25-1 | TGTGCCAGCAGTGAATCGGGGAGGGAAAAACTGTTTTTT | CASSESGREKLFF
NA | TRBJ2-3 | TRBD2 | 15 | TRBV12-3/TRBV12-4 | TGTGCCAGCAGTCCCCCGGCGGGGGGAGCAGATACGCAGTATTTT | CASSPPAGGADTQYF
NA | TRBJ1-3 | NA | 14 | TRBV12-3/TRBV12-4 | TGTGCCAGCACCCTGGGAGGGCCCGGAAACACCATATATTTT | CASTLGGPGNTIYF
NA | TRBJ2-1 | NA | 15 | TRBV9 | TGTGCCAGCAGCGTAGCAAGTAGATCCTACAATGAGCAGTTCTTC | CASSVASRSYNEQFF
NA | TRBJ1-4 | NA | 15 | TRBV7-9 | TGTGCCAGCAGCCACGATGGGGGCACTAATGAAAAACTGTTTTTT | CASSHDGGTNEKLFF
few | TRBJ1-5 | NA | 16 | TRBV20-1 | TGCAGTGCTTCCGGGGGGACGGAGTATAGCAATCAGCCCCAGCATTTT | CSASGGTEYSNQPQHF
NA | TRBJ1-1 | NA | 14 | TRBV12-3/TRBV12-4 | TGTGCCAGCAGCTCCGGGGCGGGTACCCGGGGAGCTTTCTTT | CASSSGAGTRGAFF
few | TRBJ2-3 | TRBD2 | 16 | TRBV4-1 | TGCGCCAGCAGCCAAGACCCGGGACTAGTCCCCGATACGCAGTATTTT | CASSQDPGLVPDTQYF
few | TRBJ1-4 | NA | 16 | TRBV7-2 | TGTGCCAGCAGCTTAAAAGGTTACGCCAGTAATGAAAAACTGTTTTTT | CASSLKGYASNEKLFF
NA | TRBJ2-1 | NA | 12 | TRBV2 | TGTGCCAGCAGGGCGGAGGCCAATGAGCAGTTCTTC | CASRAEANEQFF
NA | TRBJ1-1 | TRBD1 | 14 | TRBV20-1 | TGCAGTGCTGCGGGCGACAGGGGTTACACTGAAGCTTTCTTT | CSAAGDRGYTEAFF